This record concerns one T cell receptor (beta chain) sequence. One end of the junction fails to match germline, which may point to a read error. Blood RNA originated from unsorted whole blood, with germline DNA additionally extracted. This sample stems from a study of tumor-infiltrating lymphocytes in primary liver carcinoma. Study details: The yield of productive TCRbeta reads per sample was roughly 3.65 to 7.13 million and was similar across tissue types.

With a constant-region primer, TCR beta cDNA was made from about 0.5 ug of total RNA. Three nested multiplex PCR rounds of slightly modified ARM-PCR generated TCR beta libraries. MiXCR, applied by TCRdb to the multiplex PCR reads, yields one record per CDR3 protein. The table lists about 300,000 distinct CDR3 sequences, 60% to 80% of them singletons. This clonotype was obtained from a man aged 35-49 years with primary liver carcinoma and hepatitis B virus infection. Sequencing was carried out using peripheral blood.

The CDR3 DNA is TGCAGCGTTGAACGGAGGGGCACAAATACGCAGTGTTTT. Translation gives CSVERRGTNTQCF. The gene calls are TRBV29-1 and TRBJ2-3; perhaps TRBD2 as D (6 bases). Per the germline V gene, CDR1 is SQVTM and CDR2 is ANQGSEA. This CDR3 spans 13 amino acids.